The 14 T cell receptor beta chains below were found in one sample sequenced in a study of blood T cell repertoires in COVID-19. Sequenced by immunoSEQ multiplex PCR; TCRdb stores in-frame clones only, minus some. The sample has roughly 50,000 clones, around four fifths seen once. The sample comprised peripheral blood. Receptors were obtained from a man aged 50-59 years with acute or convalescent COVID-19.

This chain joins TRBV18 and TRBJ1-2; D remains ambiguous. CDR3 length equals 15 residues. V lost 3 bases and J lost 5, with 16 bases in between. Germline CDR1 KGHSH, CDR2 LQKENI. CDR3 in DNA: TGTGCCAGCTCACCCGACTATGGGGAAGGGTATGGCTACACCTTC. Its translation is CASSPDYGEGYGYTF. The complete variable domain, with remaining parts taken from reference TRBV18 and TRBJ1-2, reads NAGVMQNPRHLVRRRGQEARLRCSPMKGHSHVYWYRQLPEEGLKFMVYLQKENIIDESGMPKERFSAEFPKEGPSILRIQQVVRGDSAAYFCASSPDYGEGYGYTFGSGTRLTVV.

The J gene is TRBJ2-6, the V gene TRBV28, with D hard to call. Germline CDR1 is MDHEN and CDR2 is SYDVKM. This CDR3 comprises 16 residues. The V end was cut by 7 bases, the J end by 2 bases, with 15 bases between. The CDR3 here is CASTPWVGAGANVLTF. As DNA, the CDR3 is TGTGCCAGCACCCCATGGGTCGGAGCTGGGGCCAACGTCCTGACTTTC.

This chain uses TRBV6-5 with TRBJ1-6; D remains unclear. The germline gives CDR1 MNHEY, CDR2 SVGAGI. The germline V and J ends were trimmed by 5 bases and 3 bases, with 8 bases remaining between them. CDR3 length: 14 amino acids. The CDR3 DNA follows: TGTGCCAGCAGTCGAGACAACTATAATTCACCCCTCCACTTT. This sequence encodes CASSRDNYNSPLHF.

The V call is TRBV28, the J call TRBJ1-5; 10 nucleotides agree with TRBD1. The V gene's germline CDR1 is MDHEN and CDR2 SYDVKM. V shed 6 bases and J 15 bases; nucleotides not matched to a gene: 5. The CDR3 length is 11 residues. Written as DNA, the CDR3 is TGTGCCAGCAGCTATCGGGACAGGGGGCATTTT. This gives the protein CASSYRDRGHF.

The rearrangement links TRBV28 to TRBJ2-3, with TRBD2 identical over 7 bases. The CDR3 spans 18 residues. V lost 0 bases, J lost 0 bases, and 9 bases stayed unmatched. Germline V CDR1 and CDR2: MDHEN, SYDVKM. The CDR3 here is CASSLWASAGISTDTQYF. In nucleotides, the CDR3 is TGTGCCAGCAGTTTATGGGCCTCAGCGGGGATTAGCACAGATACGCAGTATTTT. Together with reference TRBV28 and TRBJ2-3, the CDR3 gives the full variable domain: DVKVTQSSRYLVKRTGEKVFLECVQDMDHENMFWYRQDPGLGLRLIYFSYDVKMKEKGDIPEGYSVSREKKERFSLILESASTNQTSMYLCASSLWASAGISTDTQYFGPGTRLTVL.

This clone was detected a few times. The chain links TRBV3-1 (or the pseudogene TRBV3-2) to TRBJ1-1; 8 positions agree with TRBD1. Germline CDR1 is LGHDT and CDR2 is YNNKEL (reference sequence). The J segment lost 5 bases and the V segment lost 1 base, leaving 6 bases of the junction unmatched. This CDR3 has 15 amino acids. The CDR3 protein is CASSQVGRGRTEAFF. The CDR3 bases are TGTGCCAGCAGCCAAGTGGGCAGGGGGCGGACTGAAGCTTTCTTT.

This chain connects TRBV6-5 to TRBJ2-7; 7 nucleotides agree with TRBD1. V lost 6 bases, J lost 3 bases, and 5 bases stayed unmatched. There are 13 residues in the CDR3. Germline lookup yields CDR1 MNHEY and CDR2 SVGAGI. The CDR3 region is CASSWDSGYEQYF. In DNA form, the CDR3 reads TGTGCCAGCAGCTGGGACAGTGGCTACGAGCAGTACTTC.

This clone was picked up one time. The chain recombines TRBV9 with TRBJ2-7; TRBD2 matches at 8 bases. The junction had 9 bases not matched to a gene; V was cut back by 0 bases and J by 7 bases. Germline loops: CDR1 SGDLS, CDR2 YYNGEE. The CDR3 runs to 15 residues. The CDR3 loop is CASSVGGGGTKEQYF. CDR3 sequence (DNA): TGTGCCAGCAGCGTAGGCGGCGGGGGGACTAAAGAGCAGTACTTC.

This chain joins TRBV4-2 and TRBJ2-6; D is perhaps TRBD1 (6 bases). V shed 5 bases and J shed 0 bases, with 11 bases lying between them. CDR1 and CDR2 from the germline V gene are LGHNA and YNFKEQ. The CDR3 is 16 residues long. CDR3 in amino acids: CASSRAGDSGANVLTF. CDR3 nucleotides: TGTGCCAGCAGCAGGGCAGGGGACTCTGGGGCCAACGTCCTGACTTTC.

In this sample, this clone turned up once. The DNA for the CDR3 is TGTGCCACCAGTGATCCTCCAGGGAGGGGGTACCATGAGCAGTTCTTC. Its protein product is CATSDPPGRGYHEQFF. The chain carries TRBV24-1 and TRBJ2-1; D is possibly TRBD2 (7 bases). Trimming stripped 3 bases from V and 8 bases from J, with 19 bases between. The germline CDR1 and CDR2 sequences are KGHDR and SFDVKD. The CDR3 runs 16 residues.

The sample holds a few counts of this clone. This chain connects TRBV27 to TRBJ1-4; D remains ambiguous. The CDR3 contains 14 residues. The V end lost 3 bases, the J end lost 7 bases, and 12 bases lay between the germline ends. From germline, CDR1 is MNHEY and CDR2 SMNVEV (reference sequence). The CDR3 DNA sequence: TGTGCCAGCAGTTTTGACCGGGGTGGTGAAAAACTGTTTTTT. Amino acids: CASSFDRGGEKLFF.

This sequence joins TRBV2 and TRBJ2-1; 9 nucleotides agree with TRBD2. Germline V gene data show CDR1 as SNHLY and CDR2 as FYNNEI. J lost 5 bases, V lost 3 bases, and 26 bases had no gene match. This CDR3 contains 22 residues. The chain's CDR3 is CASSDLDPFSLSGRTKDNEQFF. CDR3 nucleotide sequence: TGTGCCAGCAGTGATCTCGACCCCTTTAGTCTTAGCGGGAGAACCAAGGACAATGAGCAGTTCTTC.

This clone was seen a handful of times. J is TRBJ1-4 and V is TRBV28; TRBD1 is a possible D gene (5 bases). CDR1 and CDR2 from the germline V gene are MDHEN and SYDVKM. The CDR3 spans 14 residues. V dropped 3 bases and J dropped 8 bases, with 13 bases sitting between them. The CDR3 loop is CASSLAGRSEKLFF. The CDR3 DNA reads TGTGCCAGCAGTTTGGCAGGGAGGAGCGAAAAACTGTTTTTT.

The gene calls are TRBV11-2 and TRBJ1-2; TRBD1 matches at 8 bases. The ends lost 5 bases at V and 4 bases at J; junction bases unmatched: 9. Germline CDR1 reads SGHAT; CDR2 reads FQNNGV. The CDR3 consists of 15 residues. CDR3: CASSPGAGGLYGYTF. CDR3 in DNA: TGTGCCAGCAGCCCAGGGGCAGGGGGCCTCTATGGCTACACCTTC.